The rows below give T cell receptor beta chains drawn from one sample of a study of cytomegalovirus exposure and HLA in healthy donors. The method was immunoSEQ multiplex PCR; TCRdb's version includes in-frame clones alone and lacks a portion of them. The sample includes under 250,000 clones, around 78% seen only once; the top ten take roughly 5.5%. What was sequenced was PBMCs. Receptors originate from a young woman in good health and CMV-seronegative. Both conserved end residues are part of each CDR3. The order of the fields is clone size, D gene, CDR3 length, V gene, J gene, CDR3 protein, CDR3 DNA. A D gene is named only where the DNA matches it firmly. A clone size is listed for some rows: how often the clone was seen (once, few, many), or a class if it is expanded.

>once|.|15|TRBV5-1|TRBJ1-1
CASSVTLGVEGEAFF
TGCGCCAGCAGCGTAACACTAGGGGTCGAGGGTGAAGCTTTCTTT
>.|TRBD2|13|TRBV19|TRBJ2-1
CATGGLAGNEQFF
TGTGCCACGGGGGGGCTAGCGGGCAATGAGCAGTTCTTC
>.|TRBD2|14|TRBV5-4|TRBJ2-3
CASSLPSGADTQYF
TGTGCCAGCAGCTTGCCTAGCGGGGCAGATACGCAGTATTTT
>once|.|17|TRBV27|TRBJ1-4
CASSFRGGRRLNEKLFF
TGTGCCAGCAGTTTTCGTGGGGGAAGACGATTAAATGAAAAACTGTTTTTT
>.|TRBD2|15|TRBV5-6|TRBJ2-3
CASSGSGGWRDTQYF
TGTGCCAGCAGCGGGAGCGGGGGGTGGCGGGATACGCAGTATTTT
>.|.|14|TRBV27|TRBJ1-2
CASSLNWGQDGYTF
TGTGCCAGCAGTTTAAATTGGGGTCAGGATGGCTACACCTTC
>.|TRBD1|15|TRBV2|TRBJ1-3
CASSPTGVFGNTIYF
TGTGCCAGCAGTCCGACAGGGGTATTTGGAAACACCATATATTTT
>.|.|14|TRBV27|TRBJ1-1
CASRKLMDGFEAFF
TGTGCCAGCAGAAAACTGATGGACGGATTTGAAGCTTTCTTT
>.|TRBD2|15|TRBV5-4|TRBJ2-4
CASSSAGGAKNIQYF
TGTGCCAGCAGTTCAGCGGGAGGAGCCAAAAACATTCAGTACTTC
>.|.|15|TRBV9|TRBJ1-2
CASSIRDGPNYGYTF
TGTGCCAGCAGCATCCGGGACGGACCTAACTATGGCTACACCTTC
>few|TRBD2|14|TRBV5-1|TRBJ2-1
CASTLAGVYNEQFF
TGCGCCAGCACCCTAGCGGGGGTCTACAATGAGCAGTTCTTC
>.|.|13|TRBV29-1|TRBJ2-5
CSVGAGNQETQYF
TGCAGCGTTGGGGCAGGGAACCAAGAGACCCAGTACTTC
>.|.|16|TRBV7-6|TRBJ1-4
CASSLAAGAGGEKLFF
TGTGCCAGCAGCTTAGCTGCTGGGGCGGGGGGTGAAAAACTGTTTTTT
>.|.|11|TRBV2|TRBJ1-2
CASLGGYGYTF
TGTGCCAGCTTGGGCGGCTATGGCTACACCTTC
>.|.|15|TRBV2|TRBJ2-7
CASNRGPGGGYEQYF
TGTGCCAGCAATAGGGGTCCTGGGGGAGGTTACGAGCAGTACTTC
>.|.|14|TRBV5-1|TRBJ2-3
CASSLGTPGDTQYF
TGCGCCAGCAGCTTGGGGACTCCGGGAGATACGCAGTATTTT
>.|.|13|TRBV29-1|TRBJ2-3
CSVGGERSDTQYF
TGCAGCGTTGGGGGGGAAAGGTCAGATACGCAGTATTTT
>.|TRBD1|14|TRBV11-2|TRBJ1-6
CASSFTGGLSPLHF
TGTGCCAGCAGCTTCACAGGGGGCCTCTCACCCCTCCACTTT
>few|.|11|TRBV25-1|TRBJ1-2
CASSDTYGYTF
TGTGCCAGCAGTGACACGTATGGCTACACCTTC
>.|TRBD1|15|TRBV9|TRBJ2-4
CASSPGTGVGVIQYF
TGTGCCAGCAGCCCCGGGACAGGGGTAGGGGTCATTCAGTACTTC
>.|.|13|TRBV15|TRBJ1-5
CATSTDRYQPQHF
TGTGCCACCAGCACCGACAGATATCAGCCCCAGCATTTT
>.|.|17|TRBV7-8|TRBJ1-1
CASSLRDRPTMNTEAFF
TGTGCCAGCAGCTTACGAGACAGACCAACCATGAACACTGAAGCTTTCTTT
>once|TRBD2|16|TRBV6-5|TRBJ2-3
CASSSLAGVTTDTQYF
TGTGCCAGCAGTTCCCTCGCGGGAGTAACAACAGATACGCAGTATTTT
>.|.|14|TRBV7-8|TRBJ1-1
CASSRTEMNTEAFF
TGTGCCAGCAGCCGGACGGAGATGAACACTGAAGCTTTCTTT
>.|.|13|TRBV7-6|TRBJ2-5
CASSLGGRGTQYF
TGTGCCAGCAGCTTAGGGGGTCGGGGGACCCAGTACTTC
>.|TRBD2|16|TRBV27|TRBJ2-7
CASNTLTSGGAYEQYF
TGTGCCAGCAACACATTAACTAGCGGGGGGGCCTACGAGCAGTACTTC
>.|.|16|TRBV4-1|TRBJ2-7
CASSQDNTAYSYEQYF
TGCGCCAGCAGCCAAGATAATACAGCTTACTCCTACGAGCAGTACTTC
>.|TRBD2|14|TRBV19|TRBJ2-1
CASSTGRPLNEQFF
TGTGCCAGTAGCACCGGGAGGCCCCTCAATGAGCAGTTCTTC
>.|.|15|TRBV6-5|TRBJ1-1
CASSSVDRSDTEAFF
TGTGCCAGCAGTTCCGTCGACAGGTCCGACACTGAAGCTTTCTTT
>.|.|14|TRBV28|TRBJ2-3
CASSFEGLGGTQYF
TGTGCCAGCAGTTTTGAGGGGCTAGGAGGTACGCAGTATTTT
>.|.|15|TRBV5-4|TRBJ2-1
CASSFVAGAKSEQFF
TGTGCCAGCAGCTTTGTGGCGGGGGCGAAGTCGGAGCAGTTCTTC
>.|TRBD1|13|TRBV6-1|TRBJ2-1
CASIQTGKHEQFF
TGTGCCAGCATCCAGACAGGGAAGCATGAGCAGTTCTTC
>few|.|11|TRBV12-5|TRBJ1-4
CASGLSGRLFF
TGTGCTAGTGGTTTGTCCGGGAGACTGTTTTTT
>.|.|13|TRBV9|TRBJ2-7
CASSVEGTHEQYF
TGTGCCAGCAGCGTAGAAGGGACCCACGAGCAGTACTTC
>.|.|13|TRBV19|TRBJ2-1
CASSSTTRSEQFF
TGTGCCAGTAGTTCAACGACTAGGAGTGAGCAGTTCTTC
>.|TRBD2|15|TRBV27|TRBJ2-1
CASSLSSGGYNEQFF
TGTGCCAGCAGCCTCAGTAGCGGGGGATACAATGAGCAGTTCTTC
>.|.|13|TRBV27|TRBJ2-1
CASSPVGRDEQFF
TGTGCCAGCAGTCCTGTGGGGCGGGATGAGCAGTTCTTC
>.|.|13|TRBV6-1|TRBJ1-4
CASSEQTNEKLFF
TGTGCCAGCAGTGAGCAAACTAATGAAAAACTGTTTTTT
>.|.|14|TRBV13|TRBJ1-1
CASSLRGPGTEAFF
TGTGCCAGCAGCTTACGGGGGCCGGGCACTGAAGCTTTCTTT
>.|.|12|TRBV28|TRBJ1-2
CASSLEVSGYTF
TGTGCCAGCAGTTTAGAGGTCTCGGGCTACACCTTC
>.|.|14|TRBV15|TRBJ2-6
CATWGGSGANVLTF
TGTGCCACCTGGGGGGGCAGCGGGGCCAACGTCCTGACTTTC
>once|TRBD1|16|TRBV6-1|TRBJ2-1
CASSDPGQGSYNEQFF
TGTGCCAGCAGTGATCCCGGACAGGGGTCCTACAATGAGCAGTTCTTC
>once|.|15|TRBV7-9|TRBJ2-6
CASSFLSSGANVLTF
TGTGCCAGCAGCTTTTTATCGTCTGGGGCCAACGTCCTGACTTTC
>.|.|15|TRBV30|TRBJ2-7
CAWSVPLPPSYEQYF
TGTGCCTGGAGTGTACCCCTCCCCCCATCCTACGAGCAGTACTTC
>.|TRBD1|15|TRBV28|TRBJ1-1
CASSFLMDRSTEAFF
TGTGCCAGCAGTTTCCTAATGGACAGGTCCACTGAAGCTTTCTTT
>few|.|15|TRBV30|TRBJ1-2
CAWSVSPVGRIGYTF
TGTGCCTGGAGTGTAAGCCCAGTCGGTAGGATTGGCTACACCTTC
>.|TRBD2|13|TRBV7-3|TRBJ2-3
CASSPSGSDTQYF
TGTGCCAGCAGCCCTAGCGGGAGTGATACGCAGTATTTT
>.|TRBD2|16|TRBV6-5|TRBJ2-3
CASSYSYSGSTDTQYF
TGTGCCAGCAGTTACTCCTATAGCGGGAGCACAGATACGCAGTATTTT
>.|.|15|TRBV5-1|TRBJ1-5
CASSASGYSNQPQHF
TGCGCCAGCAGCGCCTCAGGGTACAGCAATCAGCCCCAGCATTTT
>.|.|15|TRBV28|TRBJ2-2
CASSLAGLNTGELFF
TGTGCCAGCAGTTTAGCGGGGTTGAACACCGGGGAGCTGTTTTTT
>.|.|14|TRBV18|TRBJ2-7
CASSPPGDPYEQYF
TGTGCCAGCTCACCACCCGGAGACCCCTACGAGCAGTACTTC
>few|.|18|TRBV25-1|TRBJ2-7
CASSETRGQPPSGYEQYF
TGTGCCAGCAGTGAGACTAGAGGACAACCCCCATCCGGCTACGAGCAGTACTTC
>.|.|14|TRBV9|TRBJ2-7
CASSRTGVLDEQYF
TGTGCCAGCAGCCGAACCGGGGTTTTGGACGAGCAGTACTTC
>few|TRBD2|15|TRBV5-1|TRBJ2-1
CASSLELAGGGEQFF
TGCGCCAGCAGCTTGGAACTAGCGGGAGGCGGTGAGCAGTTCTTC
>once|.|16|TRBV5-1|TRBJ1-2
CASSLSARGENYGYTF
TGCGCCAGCAGCTTATCAGCCCGGGGGGAGAACTATGGCTACACCTTC
>.|.|14|TRBV6-6|TRBJ1-1
CASSDPGTVYQAFF
TGTGCCAGCAGTGACCCCGGGACTGTATATCAAGCTTTCTTT
>.|TRBD2|13|TRBV15|TRBJ2-1
CATSRGGINEQFF
TGTGCCACCAGCAGGGGGGGGATCAATGAGCAGTTCTTC